Presented here are 25 T cell receptor beta chains from one specimen sequenced in a study of high-grade serous ovarian cancer treatment subgroups. Tumor samples were obtained before definitive surgery or chemotherapy. Assay used: immunoSEQ multiplex PCR; TCRdb lists only in-frame clones, some missing. The repertoire consists of about 12,000 clones, with approximately 88% occurring once and the leading ten covering under 3.5%. Sequenced: tumor tissue. Every receptor here comes from a human donor with high-grade serous ovarian cancer.

The J gene is TRBJ2-7, the V gene TRBV11-1, with TRBD2 as a possible D gene (6 bases). Trimming pared 5 bases from V and 1 base from J, leaving 9 bases between. Germline CDR1 SGHAT, CDR2 FQDESV (reference sequence). CDR3 size: 13 residues. The CDR3 nucleotides read TGTGCCAGCAGCAGGAGGGAGTCCTACGAGCAGTACTTC. Encoded protein: CASSRRESYEQYF. Filled out from reference TRBV11-1 and TRBJ2-7, the complete variable domain reads EAEVAQSPRYKITEKSQAVAFWCDPISGHATLYWYRQILGQGPELLVQFQDESVVDDSQLPKDRFSAERLKGVDSTLKIQPAELGDSAMYLCASSRRESYEQYFGPGTRLTVT.

The V and J genes are TRBV6-1 and TRBJ2-1; possibly TRBD1 or TRBD2 for D (6 bases each). The germline V gene has CDR1 MNHNS and CDR2 SASEGT. The CDR3 sequence is 16 residues long. V lost 2 bases and J 0 bases, leaving 11 bases between the germline ends. CDR3: CASSERGLSSYNEQFF. CDR3 sequence (DNA): TGTGCCAGCAGTGAACGGGGGCTAAGCTCCTACAATGAGCAGTTCTTC.

The chain links TRBV21-1 to TRBJ2-7; TRBD1 reflects the table's D call only, with no check against the DNA. TRBV21-1 is flagged as a pseudogene. CDR3 length: 16 residues. CDR3 bases: TGTGCCAGCAGCATCACAGGAAGACCCGACCACTACGAGCAGTACGTC. It translates to CASSITGRPDHYEQYV.

The J gene is TRBJ2-7, the V gene TRBV7-9; the D gene is possibly TRBD2 (5 bases). The germline gives CDR1 SEHNR, CDR2 FQNEAQ (reference sequence). V lost 8 bases, J lost 4 bases, and 12 bases lay in between. The CDR3 is 12 amino acids. The CDR3 DNA is TGTGCCAGCGGGGATGGGAGTTACGAGCAGTACTTC. This translates into CASGDGSYEQYF.

The rearrangement links TRBV5-4 to TRBJ1-4, with unresolved D. Germline V gene sequence: CDR1 SGHNT, CDR2 YYREEE (reference sequence). The V end lost 3 bases, the J end lost 5 bases, and 5 bases lay between the germline ends. This CDR3 spans 12 amino acids. CDR3 DNA sequence: TGTGCCAGCAGCTCAAGGAATGAAAAACTGTTTTTT. Translating gives CASSSRNEKLFF.

The genes are TRBV7-8 and TRBJ1-5; 7 bases are a match to TRBD1. This CDR3 spans 14 amino acids. CDR1 and CDR2 from the germline V gene are SGHVS and FQNEAQ. After removal of 5 bases from V and 2 bases from J, the junction contained 3 bases not matched to a gene. The CDR3 nucleotides read TGTGCCAGCAGCCCGGGGACAGGCAATCAGCCCCAGCATTTT. It encodes CASSPGTGNQPQHF.

The chain is built from TRBV6-6 and TRBJ2-1, with D hard to call. This CDR3 has 15 amino acids. CDR1 is MNHNY and CDR2 is SVGAGI in the germline V gene (reference sequence). V lost 2 bases to trimming and J lost 5 bases, with 13 bases between them. The CDR3 region is CASSYSWLGDNEQFF. In DNA form, the CDR3 reads TGTGCCAGCAGTTACAGCTGGTTGGGCGACAATGAGCAGTTCTTC.

This clone was observed a few times. The chain joins TRBV21-1 to TRBJ1-6; the tabulated D call, TRBD1, remains unverified against the DNA. TRBV21-1 represents a pseudogene. The CDR3 contains 17 residues. The CDR3 region is CASSKAEGEGQNSPLHF. In DNA, the CDR3 is TGTGCCAGCAGCAAAGCTGAAGGGGAAGGCCAAAATTCACCCCTCCACTTT.

The chain joins TRBV28 to TRBJ1-4; 9 positions agree with TRBD1. V lost 3 bases, J lost 7 bases, and 3 bases stayed unmatched. The CDR3 has 14 amino acids. CDR1 and CDR2 from the germline V gene are MDHEN and SYDVKM. This CDR3 reads CASSLGQGGEKLFF. CDR3 in DNA: TGTGCCAGCAGTTTGGGACAGGGCGGTGAAAAACTGTTTTTT. Variable domain in full (rest from reference TRBV28 and TRBJ1-4): DVKVTQSSRYLVKRTGEKVFLECVQDMDHENMFWYRQDPGLGLRLIYFSYDVKMKEKGDIPEGYSVSREKKERFSLILESASTNQTSMYLCASSLGQGGEKLFFGSGTQLSVL.

J is TRBJ2-3 and V is TRBV5-4; possibly TRBD2 for D (6 bases). V was trimmed by 4 bases and J by 0 bases, leaving 9 bases between them. Germline CDR1 is SGHNT and CDR2 is YYREEE (reference sequence). CDR3 length: 14 amino acids. The DNA of the CDR3 is TGTGCCAGCAGCGCGGGAAGGAGCACAGATACGCAGTATTTT. Its protein product is CASSAGRSTDTQYF. Looking up the rest from reference TRBV5-4 and TRBJ2-3 gives the full variable domain: ETGVTQSPTHLIKTRGQQVTLRCSSQSGHNTVSWYQQALGQGPQFIFQYYREEENGRGNFPPRFSGLQFPNYSSELNVNALELDDSALYLCASSAGRSTDTQYFGPGTRLTVL.

V and J are TRBV10-2 and TRBJ1-6, with D possibly being TRBD1 (5 bases). Germline V gene sequence: CDR1 WSHSY, CDR2 SAAADI. CDR3 length: 17 residues. V was shortened by 0 bases and J by 0 bases, with 9 bases between the two germline ends. CDR3 in amino acids: CASSESRGLSYNSPLHF. CDR3 coding DNA: TGCGCCAGCAGTGAGTCGAGGGGCCTCTCCTATAATTCACCCCTCCACTTT.

Only a few counts were recorded for this clone. This rearrangement joins TRBV6-5 to TRBJ1-2, with a tentative D call TRBD1 (6 bases). Germline V gene lookup returns CDR1 MNHEY and CDR2 SVGAGI. This CDR3 region has 13 residues. V lost 2 bases and J 4 bases, leaving 8 bases between the germline ends. CDR3 nucleotides: TGTGCCAGCAGTTACGGGGGCAGCTATGGCTACACCTTC. Translated: CASSYGGSYGYTF.

This clone was found once. The V and J genes are TRBV6-4 and TRBJ2-7; 11 bases are shared with TRBD2. CDR1 and CDR2 (germline): MRHNA, SNTAGT. This CDR3 is 17 amino acids long. The ends lost 4 bases at V and 2 bases at J; junction bases unmatched: 10. For the CDR3, the DNA is TGTGCCAGCAGTGCACCTCCGGGGACTAGCGGTCCCTACGAGCAGTACTTC. Protein product: CASSAPPGTSGPYEQYF.

The chain recombines TRBV5-4 with TRBJ1-4; the D gene is possibly TRBD1 (5 bases). Trimming removed 4 bases from V and 8 bases from J, with 12 bases in between. Germline CDR1 is SGHNT and CDR2 is YYREEE (reference sequence). The CDR3 is 13 residues long. DNA for the CDR3: TGTGCCAGCAGCGGAGGAGAGGGGGAAAAACTGTTTTTT. Protein sequence: CASSGGEGEKLFF.

The J gene is TRBJ1-3, the V gene TRBV10-2; 7 nucleotides agree with TRBD1. The germline V gene encodes CDR1 WSHSY and CDR2 SAAADI. J gave up 2 bases and V 8 bases, and 6 bases lay outside the gene matches. The CDR3 extends over 14 amino acids. As DNA, the CDR3 is TGCGCCAGCCAAACAGGGGAAACTGGAAACACCATATATTTT. Protein sequence: CASQTGETGNTIYF.

This chain joins TRBV27 and TRBJ2-4; weak D call: TRBD2 (6 bases). The CDR3 contains 15 residues. CDR1 is MNHEY, CDR2 SMNVEV, per germline (reference sequence). V was trimmed by 7 bases and J by 3 bases, leaving 16 bases between them. The CDR3, as DNA: TGTGCCAGCACCAGGCTACAGGAGGGCAAAAACATTCAGTACTTC. This sequence encodes CASTRLQEGKNIQYF.

The rearrangement uses TRBV6-5 and TRBJ1-1; no clear D gene. Trimming shortened V by 2 bases and J by 1 base, and 11 bases separated the two germline ends. Looked up from germline, CDR1 is MNHEY and CDR2 is SVGAGI. This CDR3 has 15 residues. The CDR3 sequence is CASSYDGAENTEAFF. The CDR3 nucleotides read TGTGCCAGCAGTTACGACGGTGCAGAGAACACTGAAGCTTTCTTT.

The chain couples TRBV1 to TRBJ1-1. TRBV1 is annotated as a pseudogene. This CDR3 is built from 16 residues. CDR3 in amino acids: CTSSHWGVQMNTEAFF. The DNA for the CDR3 is TGCACCAGCAGCCACTGGGGGGTGCAAATGAACACTGAAGCTTTCTTT.

The chain joins TRBV28 to TRBJ2-7; TRBD2 matches 8 bases. Germline CDR1 is MDHEN and CDR2 is SYDVKM. V lost 6 bases and J lost 4; bases outside the gene matches: 11. CDR3 size: 15 residues. The CDR3 loop reads CASSPGTGGIYEQYV. In DNA form, the CDR3 reads TGTGCCAGCAGCCCCGGGACGGGGGGGATATACGAGCAGTACGTC.

The chain combines TRBV7-8 with TRBJ2-3, with unresolved D. The V end lost 4 bases, the J end lost 2 bases, and 10 bases lay between the germline ends. Germline V lookup: CDR1 SGHVS, CDR2 FQNEAQ. The CDR3 runs to 14 residues. Here the CDR3 reads CASSSASDTDTQYF. CDR3 coding DNA: TGTGCCAGCAGCTCAGCTTCGGACACAGATACGCAGTATTTT.

The rearrangement links TRBV7-2 to TRBJ2-1, with 10 positions matching TRBD2. The CDR3 is 15 amino acids. V was clipped by 5 bases and J by 4 bases; unmatched bases: 5. CDR1 and CDR2 (germline): SGHTA, FQGNSA. The CDR3 region is CASSRTSGPYNEQFF. In DNA, the CDR3 is TGTGCCAGCAGCAGGACTAGCGGCCCTTACAATGAGCAGTTCTTC.

The chain employs TRBV27 and TRBJ1-5; 7 nucleotides match TRBD1. The V and J ends lost 6 bases and 0 bases, in that order; junction bases with no gene match: 8. The CDR3 loop spans 16 amino acids. Germline assignment: CDR1 MNHEY and CDR2 SMNVEV (reference sequence). The CDR3 sequence is CASSPEGGYSNQPQHF. CDR3 sequence (DNA): TGTGCCAGCAGCCCAGAAGGGGGCTATAGCAATCAGCCCCAGCATTTT.

The chain joins TRBV6-5 to TRBJ1-1; no firm D call. The CDR3 is made up of 12 amino acids. Trimming took 0 bases from V and 5 from J, leaving 4 bases between them. CDR1 and CDR2 from the germline V gene are MNHEY and SVGAGI. The CDR3 bases are TGTGCCAGCAGTTACTCGAGTACTGAAGCTTTCTTT. Its translation: CASSYSSTEAFF.

CDR3 sequence: CASSGRWTTNTGELFF. CDR3 nucleotide sequence: TGTGCCAGCAGCGGGCGCTGGACAACAAACACCGGGGAGCTGTTTTTT. V is TRBV11-3 and J is TRBJ2-2, with D perhaps TRBD1 (5 bases). Trimming took off 5 bases at V and 2 bases at J, with 15 bases between the two ends. CDR1 is SGHNT and CDR2 is YENEEA in the germline V gene. The CDR3 has 16 amino acids.

This chain connects TRBV2 to TRBJ1-4, with a tentative D call TRBD1 (5 bases). The CDR3 covers 15 residues. From germline, CDR1 is SNHLY and CDR2 FYNNEI. V shed 7 bases and J shed 0 bases, with 12 bases lying between them. CDR3 sequence reads: CASKHRTSTNEKLFF. The CDR3 nucleotides are TGTGCCAGCAAACACAGGACTTCAACTAATGAAAAACTGTTTTTT. The complete variable domain, with remaining parts taken from reference TRBV2 and TRBJ1-4, reads EPEVTQTPSHQVTQMGQEVILRCVPISNHLYFYWYRQILGQKVEFLVSFYNNEISEKSEIFDDQFSVERPDGSNFTLKIRSTKLEDSAMYFCASKHRTSTNEKLFFGSGTQLSVL.